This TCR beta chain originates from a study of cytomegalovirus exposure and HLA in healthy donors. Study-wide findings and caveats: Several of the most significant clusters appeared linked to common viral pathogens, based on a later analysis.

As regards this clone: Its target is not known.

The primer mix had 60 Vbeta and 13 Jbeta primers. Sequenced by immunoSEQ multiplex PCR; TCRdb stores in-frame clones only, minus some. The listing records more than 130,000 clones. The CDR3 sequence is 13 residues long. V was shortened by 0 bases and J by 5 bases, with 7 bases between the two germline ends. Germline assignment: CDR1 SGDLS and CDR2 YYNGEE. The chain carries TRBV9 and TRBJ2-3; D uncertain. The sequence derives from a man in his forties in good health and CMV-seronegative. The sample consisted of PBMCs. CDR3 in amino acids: CASSVAPGDTQYF. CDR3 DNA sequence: TGTGCCAGCAGCGTAGCCCCCGGAGATACGCAGTATTTT.